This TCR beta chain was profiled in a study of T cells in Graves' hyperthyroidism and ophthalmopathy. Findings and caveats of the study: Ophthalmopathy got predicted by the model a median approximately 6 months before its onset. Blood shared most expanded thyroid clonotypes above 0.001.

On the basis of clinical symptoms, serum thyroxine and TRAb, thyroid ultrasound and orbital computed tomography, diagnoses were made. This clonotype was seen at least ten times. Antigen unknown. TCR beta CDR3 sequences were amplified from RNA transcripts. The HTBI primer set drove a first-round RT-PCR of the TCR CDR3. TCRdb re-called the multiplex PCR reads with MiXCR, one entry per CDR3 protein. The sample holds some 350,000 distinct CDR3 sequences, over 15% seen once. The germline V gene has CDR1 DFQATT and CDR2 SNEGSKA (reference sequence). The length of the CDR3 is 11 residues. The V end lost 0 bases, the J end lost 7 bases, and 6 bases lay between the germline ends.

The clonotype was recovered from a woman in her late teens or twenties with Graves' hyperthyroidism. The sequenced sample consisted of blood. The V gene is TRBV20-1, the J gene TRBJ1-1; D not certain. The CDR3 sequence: CSARDVIEAFF. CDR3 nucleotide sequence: TGCAGTGCTAGAGATGTGATTGAAGCTTTCTTT.